This T cell receptor beta chain came from a study of blood T cells in healthy people across ages. The CDR3 is 16 residues long. V lost 9 bases to trimming and J lost 0 bases; unmatched junction nucleotides: 8. Germline V gene data show CDR1 as LNHDA and CDR2 as SQIVND (reference sequence). Sample-barcoded 5' priming and a J-beta primer mix drove a second PCR of about 6 to 12 cycles. TCRdb recomputed calls from the 5' RACE reads with MiXCR, one row per CDR3 protein. The data show about 570,000 distinct CDR3 sequences, approximately 30% seen once. Whole-study results and caveats: Since the PBMCs were unsorted, naive and antigen-experienced cells could not be conclusively compared. The fall in TCR beta diversity per million T cells was roughly linear with age.

Details on this clonotype: Its antigen is unknown.

There were healthy Caucasian individuals from Russia, aged about 6 to 100, serving as donors. The sample was blood. The origin of this receptor is an older woman in good health. This chain links TRBV19 with TRBJ2-6; 7 bases agree with TRBD1. CDR3: CASRDSLHSGANVLTF. The CDR3 DNA reads TGTGCCAGCAGGGACAGCCTACACTCTGGGGCCAACGTCCTGACTTTC. Full variable domain (rest looked up from reference TRBV19 and TRBJ2-6): DGGITQSPKYLFRKEGQNVTLSCEQNLNHDAMYWYRQDPGQGLRLIYYSQIVNDFQKGDIAEGYSVSREKKESFPLTVTSAQKNPTAFYLCASRDSLHSGANVLTFGAGSRLTVL.